The source of this T cell receptor beta chain is a study of shared clonotypes between healthy human individuals (dated by TCRdb to the early 2020s). Study-wide context: The cohort included a few men and a couple of women between 18 and 49 years of age. To increase sequencing depth and limit assay-specific biases, TCR repertoire library preparation and sequencing were carried out by different laboratories using diverse techniques. For each donor, CD4 naive and CD4 memory were each given three plates, CD8 naive was given two plates, and CD8 memory was given one plate. Per donor, leukapheresis produced somewhere between about 0.8 and 9 billion PBMCs. Blood TCR repertoires of about five healthy adults were deeply sequenced to estimate repertoire size and the extent of clonotype sharing between individuals. Broader findings and caveats from the paper: Pairwise subsampling led to the expectation that sequencing depth would affect the degree of clonotype sharing among donors. Compared with non-shared clonotypes, clonotypes shared by all four sorted-subset donors had higher generation probabilities. Estimated clonotype richness was generally larger for naive than for memory subsets. Sampling was restricted to blood, and TCR repertoires in tissues likely differ from the TCR repertoires found in blood. Because the study included a small number of donors, the genetic and exposure-history diversity represented was limited. Even with the large sequencing depth, rarefaction of the sorted-subset datasets indicated that sequencing was incomplete. When several donors were compared, the shared fraction of clonotypes was around 5% for naive CD4, approximately 3.5% for naive CD8, 2% to 2.5% for memory CD4, and 0.35% to 0.5% for memory CD8.

The donors were healthy, HIV-negative adults who had no recently reported acute infections or vaccinations. Every donor was a Caucasian adult living in Nashville, Tennessee, USA. CD4+ T cells were enriched by magnetic negative selection; naive cells were then positively selected on CD45RA, and the negative fraction formed the memory subset. Blood was obtained by leukapheresis, after which PBMCs were separated by Ficoll-Histopaque density gradient centrifugation and cryopreserved in liquid nitrogen vapor phase. Purity and quantity of every magnetically sorted T cell population were checked by analytical flow cytometry. From each sorted fraction, genomic DNA was isolated and quantified by UV absorbance on a Nanodrop 2000c. Via the germline V gene (reference sequence), CDR1 is LNHDA and CDR2 SQIVND. Measured from the cysteine to the phenylalanine, the CDR3 is 13 residues long. CDR3 DNA only is kept here, 39 bases in frame from base 1. V loses 6 bases, J loses 1 base, and the germline ends lie 9 bases apart.

In its sample, this clone was seen once. Its target antigen remains unknown. Base qualities are not recorded, but no much larger clone differs from it by a single base. Additional DNA sequences in this sample encode the identical CDR3. Using the deep immunoSEQ assay, multiplex PCR amplified TCR CDR3 regions from genomic DNA. Extracted genomic DNA from each cell subset was distributed evenly across all wells of several immunoSEQ 96-well plates, and each plate was treated as a replicate. For sorted subsets, around 200 ng genomic DNA, equal to 30,000 to 35,000 T cell genomes, was loaded into each replicate PCR. The purified libraries were quantified using a Qubit 3.0 fluorometer, sized with a Bioanalyzer 2100, and then quantified again using the KAPA Library Quantification kit. Every immunoSEQ 96-well plate was sequenced on a dedicated single-read 150-cycle Illumina NextSeq 550 flow cell. The paper's processing steps were these. Because the immunoSEQ output held only junctional sequences and lacked quality scores, the filtering could not match the filtering applied to full-length reads. Sequences were annotated with PyIR, a Python wrapper for IgBLAST v1.9, and V/J genes and CDR3 were assigned using IMGT germline references. Reads were filtered out if the reads had weak V/J assignments (E-value above 1e-6), no CDR3, stop codons, out-of-frame junctions, or ambiguous translated residues. A V3J clonotype was defined by an identical inferred V gene, J gene, and CDR3 amino acid sequence. The percentage overlap between two repertoires was calculated by dividing the number of shared unique clonotypes by the size of the smaller repertoire. RTK rarefaction, the Chao1 estimator, and Recon v2.1 estimates of unobserved clonotypes were used to assess repertoire richness. OLGA was used to compute generation probabilities for all TCRbeta clonotypes that the gDNA method yielded from a few donors. Here the immuneACCESS table is served through TCRdb, limited to in-frame sequences with V and J called. Missing clones are a known gap in these copies; in checked studies unresolved V genes cover under half, and the rest lacks a known reason. The V and J calls and clone size come from that table; D and trimming were worked out from the DNA. The sample table contains around 1.6 million clones; only one count was recorded for 95% to 99% of them. 0.4% to 0.55% of the sample is held by the ten biggest clonotypes.

The sample consisted of naive CD4+ T cells sorted from blood. The sample's cell subset or site label is to be understood as: CD45RA+ positively selected. This sequence was found in a young man in good health. The chain employs TRBV19 and TRBJ2-5; a weak D assignment points to TRBD2 (6 bases agree). CDR3 sequence: CASRGRGQETQYF. The DNA sequence is given as TGTGCCAGTAGGGGGCGGGGCCAAGAGACCCAGTACTTC.